This section outlines one T cell receptor beta chain sequence together with its context. Only in-frame clones appear in the TCRdb table, and some are missing; sequencing was by immunoSEQ multiplex PCR. The table lists over a million clones, roughly 97% of them singletons, with approximately 1.1% in the top ten. This sample is part of a study of shared clonotypes between healthy human individuals. Overall study: Three plates were used per donor for CD4 naive, three for CD4 memory, two for CD8 naive and one for CD8 memory.

The authors divided CD4+ cells into CD45RA+ naive and CD45RA-negative memory subsets. The CDR3 contains 16 residues. Looked up from germline, CDR1 is SGHNT and CDR2 is YYREEE (reference sequence). Losses at the gene ends were 4 bases for V and 2 bases for J; bases not matched to a gene: 6. This receptor was taken from a man aged 25 to 40 in good health. The rearrangement uses TRBV5-4 and TRBJ2-7, with 13 bases aligning to TRBD2. Material: naive CD4+ T cells sorted from blood. Subset reported: CD45RA+ positively selected. The CDR3 is CASSGKLAGGPYEQYF. CDR3 nucleotide sequence: TGTGCCAGCAGCGGTAAACTAGCGGGAGGGCCCTACGAGCAGTACTTC.